This paragraph reports one TCR beta chain. The antigen is unknown. The data originate from a study of cytomegalovirus exposure and HLA in healthy donors. General observations from the study: A missense variant in DCLRE1C was later tied to TCR beta V- and J-gene trimming.

PCR used 60 Vbeta primers and 13 Jbeta primers. Data came from immunoSEQ multiplex PCR; TCRdb stores just in-frame clones and leaves some out. Found here are over 150,000 clones, approximately 80% of them singletons; the top ten hold 5.6%. Germline V gene sequence: CDR1 GTSNPN, CDR2 SVGIG (reference sequence). Trimming removed 1 base at V and 7 bases at J, with 14 bases between. This CDR3 comprises 14 residues. This receptor was obtained from a woman aged 40 to 50 in good health and CMV-seropositive. The V call is TRBV30, the J call TRBJ2-1; maybe TRBD1 (6 bases). The sequenced sample consisted of PBMCs. CDR3 coding DNA: TGTGCCTGGAGTGGTACAGGGCTGGGAAATGAGCAGTTCTTC. It translates to CAWSGTGLGNEQFF.